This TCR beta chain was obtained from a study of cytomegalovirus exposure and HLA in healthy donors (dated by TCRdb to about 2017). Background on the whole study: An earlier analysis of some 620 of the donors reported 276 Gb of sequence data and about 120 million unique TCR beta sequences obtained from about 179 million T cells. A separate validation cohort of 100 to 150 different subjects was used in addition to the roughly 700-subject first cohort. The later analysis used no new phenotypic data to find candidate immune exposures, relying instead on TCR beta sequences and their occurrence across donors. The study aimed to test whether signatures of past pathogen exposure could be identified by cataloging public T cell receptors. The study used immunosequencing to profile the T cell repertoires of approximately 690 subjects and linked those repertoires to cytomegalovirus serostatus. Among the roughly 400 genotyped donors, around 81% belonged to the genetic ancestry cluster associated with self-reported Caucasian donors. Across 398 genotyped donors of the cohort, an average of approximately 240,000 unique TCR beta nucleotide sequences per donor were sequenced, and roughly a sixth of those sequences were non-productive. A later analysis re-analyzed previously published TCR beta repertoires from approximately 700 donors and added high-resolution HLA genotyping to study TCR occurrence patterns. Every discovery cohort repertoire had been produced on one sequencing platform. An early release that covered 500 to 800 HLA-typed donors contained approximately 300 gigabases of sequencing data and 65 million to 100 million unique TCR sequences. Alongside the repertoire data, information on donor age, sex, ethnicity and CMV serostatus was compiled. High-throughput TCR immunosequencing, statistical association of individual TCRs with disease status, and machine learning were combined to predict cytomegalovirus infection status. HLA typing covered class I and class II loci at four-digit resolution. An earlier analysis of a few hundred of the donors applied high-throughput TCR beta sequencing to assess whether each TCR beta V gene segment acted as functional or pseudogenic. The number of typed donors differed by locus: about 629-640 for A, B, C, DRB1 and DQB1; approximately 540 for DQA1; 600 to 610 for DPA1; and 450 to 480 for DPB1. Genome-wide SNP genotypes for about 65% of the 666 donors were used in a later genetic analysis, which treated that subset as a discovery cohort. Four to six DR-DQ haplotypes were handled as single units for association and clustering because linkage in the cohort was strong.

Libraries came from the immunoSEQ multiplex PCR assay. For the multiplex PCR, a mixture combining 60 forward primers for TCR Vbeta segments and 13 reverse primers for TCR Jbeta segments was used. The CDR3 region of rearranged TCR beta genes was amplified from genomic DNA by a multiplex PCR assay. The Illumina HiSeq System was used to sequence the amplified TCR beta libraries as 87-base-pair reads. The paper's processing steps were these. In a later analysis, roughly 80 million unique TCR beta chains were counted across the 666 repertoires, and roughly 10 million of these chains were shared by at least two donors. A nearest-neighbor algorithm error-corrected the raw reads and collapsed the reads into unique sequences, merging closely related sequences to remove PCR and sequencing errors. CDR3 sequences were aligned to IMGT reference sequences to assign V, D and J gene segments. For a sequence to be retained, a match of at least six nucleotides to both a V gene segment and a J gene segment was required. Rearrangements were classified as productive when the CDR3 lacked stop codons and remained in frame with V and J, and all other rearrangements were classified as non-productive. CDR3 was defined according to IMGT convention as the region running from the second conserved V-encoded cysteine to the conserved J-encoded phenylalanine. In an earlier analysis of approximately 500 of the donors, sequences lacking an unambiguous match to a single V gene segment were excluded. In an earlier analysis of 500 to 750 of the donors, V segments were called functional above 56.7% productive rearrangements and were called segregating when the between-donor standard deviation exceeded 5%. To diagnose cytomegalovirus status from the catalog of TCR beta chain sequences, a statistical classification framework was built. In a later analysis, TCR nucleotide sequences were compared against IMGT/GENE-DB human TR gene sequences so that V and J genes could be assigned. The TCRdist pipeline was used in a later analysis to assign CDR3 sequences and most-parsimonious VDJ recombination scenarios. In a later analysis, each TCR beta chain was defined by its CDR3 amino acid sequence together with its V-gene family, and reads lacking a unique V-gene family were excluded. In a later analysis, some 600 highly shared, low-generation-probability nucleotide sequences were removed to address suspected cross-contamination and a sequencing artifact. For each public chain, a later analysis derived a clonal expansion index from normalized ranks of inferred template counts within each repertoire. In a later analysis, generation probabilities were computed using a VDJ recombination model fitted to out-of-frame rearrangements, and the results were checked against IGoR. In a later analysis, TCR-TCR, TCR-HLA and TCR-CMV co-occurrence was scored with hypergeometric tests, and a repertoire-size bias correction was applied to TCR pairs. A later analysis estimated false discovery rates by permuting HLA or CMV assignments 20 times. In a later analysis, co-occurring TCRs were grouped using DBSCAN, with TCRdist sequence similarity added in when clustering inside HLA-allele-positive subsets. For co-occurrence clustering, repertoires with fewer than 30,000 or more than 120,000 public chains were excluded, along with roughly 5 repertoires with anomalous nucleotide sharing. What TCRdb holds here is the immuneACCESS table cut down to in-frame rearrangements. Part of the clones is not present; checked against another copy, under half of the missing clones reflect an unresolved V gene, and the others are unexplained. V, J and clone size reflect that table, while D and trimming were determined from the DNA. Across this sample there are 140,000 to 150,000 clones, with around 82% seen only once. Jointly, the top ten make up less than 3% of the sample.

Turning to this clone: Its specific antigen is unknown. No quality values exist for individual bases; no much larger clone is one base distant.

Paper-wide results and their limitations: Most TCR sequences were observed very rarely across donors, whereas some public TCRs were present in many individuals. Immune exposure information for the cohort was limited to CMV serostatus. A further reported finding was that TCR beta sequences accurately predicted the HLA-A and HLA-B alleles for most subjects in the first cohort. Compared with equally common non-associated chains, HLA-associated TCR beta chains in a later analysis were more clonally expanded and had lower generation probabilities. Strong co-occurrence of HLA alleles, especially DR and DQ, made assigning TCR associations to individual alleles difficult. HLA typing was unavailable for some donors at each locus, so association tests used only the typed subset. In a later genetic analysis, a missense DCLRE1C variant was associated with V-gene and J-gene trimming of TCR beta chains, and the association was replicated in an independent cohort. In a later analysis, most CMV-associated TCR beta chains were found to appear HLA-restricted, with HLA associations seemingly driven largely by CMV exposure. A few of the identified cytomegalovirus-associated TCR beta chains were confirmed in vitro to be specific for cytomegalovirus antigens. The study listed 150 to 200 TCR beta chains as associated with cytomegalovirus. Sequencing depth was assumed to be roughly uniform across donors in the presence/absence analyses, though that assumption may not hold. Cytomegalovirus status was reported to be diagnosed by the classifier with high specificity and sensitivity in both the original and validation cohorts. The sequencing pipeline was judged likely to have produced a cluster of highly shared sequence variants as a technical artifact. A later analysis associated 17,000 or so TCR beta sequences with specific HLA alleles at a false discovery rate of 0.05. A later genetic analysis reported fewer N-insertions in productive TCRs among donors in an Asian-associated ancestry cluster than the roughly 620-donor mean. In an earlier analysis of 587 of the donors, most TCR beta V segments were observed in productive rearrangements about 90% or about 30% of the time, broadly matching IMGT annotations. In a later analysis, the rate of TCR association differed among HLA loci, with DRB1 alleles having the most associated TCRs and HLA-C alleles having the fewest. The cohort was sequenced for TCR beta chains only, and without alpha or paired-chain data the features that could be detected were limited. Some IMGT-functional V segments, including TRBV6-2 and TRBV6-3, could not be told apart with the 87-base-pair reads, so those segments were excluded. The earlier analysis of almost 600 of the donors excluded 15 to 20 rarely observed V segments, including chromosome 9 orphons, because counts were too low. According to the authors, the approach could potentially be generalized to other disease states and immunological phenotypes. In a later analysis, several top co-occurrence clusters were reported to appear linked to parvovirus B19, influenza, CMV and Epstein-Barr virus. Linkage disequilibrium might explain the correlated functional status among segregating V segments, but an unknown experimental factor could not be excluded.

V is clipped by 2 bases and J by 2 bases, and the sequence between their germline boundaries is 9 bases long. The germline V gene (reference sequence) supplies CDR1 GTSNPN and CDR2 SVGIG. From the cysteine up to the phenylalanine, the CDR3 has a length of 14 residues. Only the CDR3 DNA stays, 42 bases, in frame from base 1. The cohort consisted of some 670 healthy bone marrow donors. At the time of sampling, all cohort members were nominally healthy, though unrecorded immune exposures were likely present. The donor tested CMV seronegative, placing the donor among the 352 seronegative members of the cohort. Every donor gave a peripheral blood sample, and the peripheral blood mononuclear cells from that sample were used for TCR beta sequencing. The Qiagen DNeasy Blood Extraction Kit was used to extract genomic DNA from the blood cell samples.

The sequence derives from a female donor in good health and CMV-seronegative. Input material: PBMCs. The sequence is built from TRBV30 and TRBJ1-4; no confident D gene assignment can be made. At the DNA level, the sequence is TGTGCCTGGAGTAAAACCCGGACTAATGAAAAACTGTTTTTT. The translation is CAWSKTRTNEKLFF.